Here is one T cell receptor (beta chain) with its context. The antigen remains undetermined. The CDR3 runs to 13 residues. Germline-derived CDR1 and CDR2 are LNHDA and SQIVND (reference sequence). V gave up 4 bases and J gave up 11 bases, with 17 bases separating them. The selected patients with pancreatic ductal adenocarcinoma had surgery but no neoadjuvant therapy. The data are from a study of T cells in pancreatic ductal adenocarcinoma. Study-level findings and limits: Unique clonotypes were around 8-fold more numerous in blood than in tumor. Tumors hold more CD45RO+ effector T cells, which may bias toward lower diversity. This surgical cohort overrepresents the minority presenting with early-stage disease.

Clones were sequenced by immunoSEQ multiplex PCR, and TCRdb holds only the in-frame ones, with some missing. The table lists some 20,000 clones, more than 70% of them singletons, with around 0.94% in the top ten. The receptor was derived from a human donor with pancreatic ductal adenocarcinoma. Material: PBMCs. The genes are TRBV19 and TRBJ1-2; tentative D call: TRBD1 (6 bases). The CDR3 loop reads CASSTDPGTLYTF. The CDR3 bases are TGTGCCAGTAGTACGGACCCCGGGACATTGTACACCTTC.